Listed here are 10 T cell receptor beta chains from one sample, sequenced in a study of regulatory T cells in long-lasting Graves disease. HTBI primers from iRepertoire and Arm-PCR of CDR3 regions yielded the TCR beta libraries. Via MiXCR, TCRdb re-called the multiplex PCR reads, giving one row per CDR3 protein. The sample yields a few hundred thousand distinct CDR3 sequences, 23% seen once. Noted time point: persistent/refractory GD, antithyroid drugs over 5 years with positive TRAb. PBMCs provided the RNA from which the TCR library was made. Sequenced here: peripheral blood mononuclear cells (PBMCs), sampled when the disease was refractory, from a patient treated with antithyroid drugs. The receptors stem from a woman aged 40 to 50 with Graves disease.

The gene calls are TRBV7-2 and TRBJ2-2; no reliable D call. In germline, CDR1 is SGHTA, CDR2 FQGNSA. Trimming cost V 0 bases and J 5 bases, with 13 bases left between them. CDR3 length: 16 residues. The CDR3 nucleotides read TGTGCCAGCAGCTTAGCATCAAGGAGAACGACCGGGGAGCTGTTTTTT. It is translated as CASSLASRRTTGELFF.

This clonotype was observed at least ten times. This rearrangement joins TRBV28 to TRBJ1-2; TRBD1 is a possible D gene (5 bases). V lost 7 bases, J lost 8 bases, and 20 bases lay in between. The CDR3 has 14 amino acids. Germline V gives CDR1 MDHEN, CDR2 SYDVKM. The CDR3 DNA reads as TGTGCCAGCACCCCTCGGGGACTAGTAAGGGGCTACACCTTC. Translation gives CASTPRGLVRGYTF.

The rearrangement links TRBV14 to TRBJ1-1; no clear D gene. The CDR3 has 13 residues. The germline V and J ends were trimmed by 4 bases and 6 bases, with 12 bases remaining between them. Germline V gene sequence: CDR1 SGHDN, CDR2 FVKESK. The CDR3 reads CASSRTVRSEAFF. Here the CDR3 DNA reads TGTGCCAGCAGCCGAACGGTTAGGTCTGAAGCTTTCTTT.

The V and J genes are TRBV20-1 and TRBJ2-5; no definite D call. The CDR3 covers 15 residues. CDR1 is DFQATT, CDR2 SNEGSKA, per germline (reference sequence). Between the trimmed V and J ends, which lost 2 bases and 1 base, there was a span of 14 bases. CDR3 loop: CSARQLAYLQETQYF. The CDR3 DNA reads TGCAGTGCTAGACAATTGGCATACCTCCAAGAGACCCAGTACTTC.

V is TRBV14 and J is TRBJ2-7; 8 positions agree with TRBD1. CDR1 is SGHDN and CDR2 is FVKESK in the germline V gene. CDR3 length equals 15 residues. V trimming: 1 base; J trimming: 4 bases; junction bases outside the gene matches: 6. The chain's CDR3 is CASSQGGTGGYEQYF. CDR3 in DNA: TGTGCCAGCAGCCAAGGTGGCACAGGGGGATACGAGCAGTACTTC.

In regard to this clonotype: This sequence may be a read error, since a much larger clone differs from it by one base. V gene TRBV28 combines with J gene TRBJ2-7, with 7 positions matching TRBD2. Germline V lookup: CDR1 MDHEN, CDR2 SYDVKM. J was trimmed by 4 bases and V by 4 bases; bases with no gene match: 13. This CDR3 comprises 16 residues. CDR3 coding DNA: TGTGCCAGCAGTTCCTCATCTAGCGGAGAGTCATACGAGCAGTACTTC. It codes for CASSSSSSGESYEQYF.

V gene TRBV20-1 combines with J gene TRBJ2-3; 13 nucleotides match TRBD2. CDR1 and CDR2 from the germline V gene are DFQATT and SNEGSKA (reference sequence). The CDR3 runs to 16 residues. Trimming took 4 bases from V and 9 from J; bases not matched to a gene: 13. CDR3 residues: CSATWRTSGSGRTQYF. For the CDR3, the DNA is TGCAGTGCTACCTGGCGGACTAGCGGGAGTGGAAGGACGCAGTATTTT.

Ten or more counts support this clonotype. V gene TRBV20-1 combines with J gene TRBJ2-7; 9 bases map to TRBD1. CDR1 and CDR2 from the germline V gene are DFQATT and SNEGSKA (reference sequence). CDR3 size: 14 residues. The V and J ends lost 4 bases and 6 bases, in that order; junction bases with no gene match: 10. This CDR3 is CSAKFRDRGAEQYF. CDR3 sequence (DNA): TGCAGTGCTAAGTTTCGTGACAGGGGGGCCGAGCAGTACTTC.

This clonotype was detected only a few times. The chain couples TRBV6-1 to TRBJ1-5; perhaps TRBD1 as D (6 bases). CDR3 length equals 17 residues. Trimming stripped 3 bases from V and 3 bases from J, with 18 bases between. The germline CDR1 and CDR2 sequences are MNHNS and SASEGT. The CDR3 protein is CASSDLVRGPYNQPQHF. CDR3 DNA: TGTGCCAGCAGTGATTTGGTCAGGGGTCCTTACAATCAGCCCCAGCATTTT.

This clonotype was found a few times. The chain carries TRBV7-9 and TRBJ2-2, with 8 bases fitting TRBD1. This CDR3 comprises 14 residues. Germline values: CDR1 SEHNR, CDR2 FQNEAQ (reference sequence). Germline trimming cut 4 bases from V and 4 bases from J; bases unmatched to any gene: 2. CDR3 in DNA: TGTGCCAGCAGCTCGGGACAGGTCACCGGGGAGCTGTTTTTT. It codes for CASSSGQVTGELFF.